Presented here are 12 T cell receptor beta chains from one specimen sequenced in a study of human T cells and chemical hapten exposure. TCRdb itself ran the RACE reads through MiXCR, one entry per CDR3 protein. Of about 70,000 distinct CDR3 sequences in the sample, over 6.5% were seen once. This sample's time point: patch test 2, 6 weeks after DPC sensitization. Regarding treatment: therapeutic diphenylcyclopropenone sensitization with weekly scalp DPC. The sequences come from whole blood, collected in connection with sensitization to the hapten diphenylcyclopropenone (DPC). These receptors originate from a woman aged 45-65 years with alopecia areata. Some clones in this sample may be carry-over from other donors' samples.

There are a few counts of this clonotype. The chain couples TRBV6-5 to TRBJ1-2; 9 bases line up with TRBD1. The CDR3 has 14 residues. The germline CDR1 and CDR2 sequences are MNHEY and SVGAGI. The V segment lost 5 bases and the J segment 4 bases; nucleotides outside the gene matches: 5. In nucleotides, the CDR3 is TGTGCCAGCAGTGGGACAGGGATGGGCTATGGCTACACCTTC. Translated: CASSGTGMGYGYTF.

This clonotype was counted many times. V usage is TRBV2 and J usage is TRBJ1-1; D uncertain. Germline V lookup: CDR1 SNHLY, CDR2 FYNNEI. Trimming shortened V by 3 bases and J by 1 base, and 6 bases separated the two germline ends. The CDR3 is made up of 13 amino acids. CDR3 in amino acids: CASSDMRNTEAFF. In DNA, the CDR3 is TGTGCCAGCAGTGATATGAGGAACACTGAAGCTTTCTTT. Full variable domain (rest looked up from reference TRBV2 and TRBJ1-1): EPEVTQTPSHQVTQMGQEVILRCVPISNHLYFYWYRQILGQKVEFLVSFYNNEISEKSEIFDDQFSVERPDGSNFTLKIRSTKLEDSAMYFCASSDMRNTEAFFGQGTRLTVV.

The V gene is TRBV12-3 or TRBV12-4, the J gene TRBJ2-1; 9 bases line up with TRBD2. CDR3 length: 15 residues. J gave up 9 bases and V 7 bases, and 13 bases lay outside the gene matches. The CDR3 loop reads CASTFSGSSRTEQFF. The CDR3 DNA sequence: TGTGCCAGCACCTTTAGCGGGAGTTCTAGAACTGAGCAGTTCTTC.

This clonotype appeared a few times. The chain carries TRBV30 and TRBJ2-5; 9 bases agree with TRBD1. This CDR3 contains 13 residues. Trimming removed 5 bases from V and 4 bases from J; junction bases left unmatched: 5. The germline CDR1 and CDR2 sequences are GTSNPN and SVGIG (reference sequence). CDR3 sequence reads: CAWGQGRGETQYF. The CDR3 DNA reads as TGTGCCTGGGGACAGGGGAGAGGAGAGACCCAGTACTTC.

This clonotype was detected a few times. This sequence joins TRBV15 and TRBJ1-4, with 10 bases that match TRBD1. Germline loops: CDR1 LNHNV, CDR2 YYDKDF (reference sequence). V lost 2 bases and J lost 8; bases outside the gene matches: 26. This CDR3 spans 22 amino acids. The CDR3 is CATSRNLTWTGGFFILAEKLFF. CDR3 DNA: TGTGCCACCAGCAGAAACCTTACTTGGACAGGGGGTTTCTTTATCTTGGCCGAAAAACTGTTTTTT.

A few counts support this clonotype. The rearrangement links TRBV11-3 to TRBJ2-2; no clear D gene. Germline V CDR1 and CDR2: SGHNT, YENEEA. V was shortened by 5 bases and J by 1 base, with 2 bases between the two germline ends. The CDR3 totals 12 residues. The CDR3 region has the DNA TGTGCCAGCAGCAAGAACACCGGGGAGCTGTTTTTT. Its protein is CASSKNTGELFF.

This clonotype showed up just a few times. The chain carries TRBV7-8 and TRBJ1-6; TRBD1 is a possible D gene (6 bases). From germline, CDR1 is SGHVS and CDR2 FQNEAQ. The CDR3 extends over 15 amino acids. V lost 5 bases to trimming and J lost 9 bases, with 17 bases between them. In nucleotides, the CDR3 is TGTGCCAGCAGCCCACTGGGGGGGGCGGGTTCACCCCTCCACTTT. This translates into CASSPLGGAGSPLHF.

The DNA of the CDR3 is TGTGCCAGCAGTCCAGGACTAGCGGCCTCCTACGAGCAGTACTTC. This sequence encodes CASSPGLAASYEQYF. The genes are TRBV6-5 and TRBJ2-7, with 10 bases aligning to TRBD2. This CDR3 contains 15 residues. With V trimmed by 5 bases and J by 0 bases, 4 bases remained unmatched. Germline V gene lookup returns CDR1 MNHEY and CDR2 SVGAGI.

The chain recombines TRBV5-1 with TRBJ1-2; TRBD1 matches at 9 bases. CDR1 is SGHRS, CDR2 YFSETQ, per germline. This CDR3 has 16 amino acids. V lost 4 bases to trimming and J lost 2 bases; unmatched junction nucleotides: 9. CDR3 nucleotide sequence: TGCGCCAGCAGCCTTTATCACAGGGGGCTAAACTATGGCTACACCTTC. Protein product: CASSLYHRGLNYGYTF.

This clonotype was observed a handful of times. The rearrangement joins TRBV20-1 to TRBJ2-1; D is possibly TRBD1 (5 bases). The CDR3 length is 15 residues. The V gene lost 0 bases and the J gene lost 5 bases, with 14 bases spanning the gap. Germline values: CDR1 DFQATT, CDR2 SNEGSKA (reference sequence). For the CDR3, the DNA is TGCAGTGCTAGAGATATAAGGGGCGCCCACAATGAGCAGTTCTTC. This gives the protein CSARDIRGAHNEQFF.

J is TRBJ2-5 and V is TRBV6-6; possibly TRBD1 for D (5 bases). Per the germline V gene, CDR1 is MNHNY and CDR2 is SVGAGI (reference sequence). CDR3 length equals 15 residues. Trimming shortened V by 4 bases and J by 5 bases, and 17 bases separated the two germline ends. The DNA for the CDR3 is TGTGCCAGCAGTTGGGGCAGCAGTACAATTGAGACCCAGTACTTC. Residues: CASSWGSSTIETQYF.

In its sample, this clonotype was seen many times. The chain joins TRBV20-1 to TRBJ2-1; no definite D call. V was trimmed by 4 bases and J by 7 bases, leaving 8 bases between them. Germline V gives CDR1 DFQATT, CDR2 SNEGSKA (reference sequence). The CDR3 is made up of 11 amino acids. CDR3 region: CSATELNEQFF. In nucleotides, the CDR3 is TGCAGTGCTACCGAGCTGAATGAGCAGTTCTTC.